The TCR beta chain under discussion was sequenced for a study of T cell responses to AZD1222 COVID-19 vaccine. Study summary: Second-dose groups at about 4 or about 12 weeks were pooled.

Generated by immunoSEQ multiplex PCR, the TCRdb table keeps only in-frame clones and is missing some. This table holds under 95,000 clones, over 80% found once. V was pared by 3 bases and J by 0 bases, with 3 bases of the junction left unmatched. The CDR3 spans 15 residues. Germline assignment: CDR1 MDHEN and CDR2 SYDVKM. The chain employs TRBV28 and TRBJ1-2; 8 nucleotides agree with TRBD1. Sequencing used peripheral blood, obtained on day 0 of AZD1222 vaccination. The receptor comes from an adult in good health. CDR3 nucleotide sequence: TGTGCCAGCAGTTTCATACAGGGGGCTAACTATGGCTACACCTTC. This encodes CASSFIQGANYGYTF.